These 26 T cell receptor beta chains came from one sample sequenced in a study of blood T cell repertoires in COVID-19. Sequenced by immunoSEQ multiplex PCR; TCRdb stores in-frame clones only, minus some. Here the sample spans some 210,000 clones, over 80% being singletons. The sequencing input was PBMCs or T cells enriched from blood (not recorded which). All receptors derive from a man between 18 and 29 years old with acute COVID-19.

This sequence joins TRBV2 and TRBJ1-1; 9 bases are shared with TRBD1. The CDR3 covers 16 residues. Germline V gives CDR1 SNHLY, CDR2 FYNNEI. Germline trimming cut 1 base from V and 4 bases from J; bases unmatched to any gene: 7. The CDR3 protein is CASSEEGTGSGTEAFF. For the CDR3, the DNA is TGTGCCAGCAGTGAAGAGGGGACAGGGAGTGGCACTGAAGCTTTCTTT.

The chain carries TRBV4-3 and TRBJ2-1, with 13 bases aligning to TRBD2. The CDR3 totals 16 residues. V lost 2 bases to trimming and J lost 8 bases; unmatched junction nucleotides: 6. Germline CDR1 LGHNA, CDR2 YSLEER. CDR3 sequence: CASSQSGTSGADEQFF. The CDR3 nucleotides read TGCGCCAGCAGCCAATCCGGGACTAGCGGGGCGGATGAGCAGTTCTTC.

The chain employs TRBV11-2 and TRBJ1-2, with D possibly TRBD1 on 5 matching bases. Deletions cut 1 base from V and 8 bases from J, with 14 bases between. CDR3 size: 14 residues. The germline gives CDR1 SGHAT, CDR2 FQNNGV. In nucleotides, the CDR3 is TGTGCCAGCAGCTTAGGGGGCCAACTGGGAGGCTACACCTTC. It encodes CASSLGGQLGGYTF.

This clone was recorded only once. V and J are TRBV28 and TRBJ1-1, with D perhaps matching TRBD1 (5 bases). Germline lookup yields CDR1 MDHEN and CDR2 SYDVKM. This CDR3 comprises 15 residues. Between the trimmed V and J ends, which lost 6 bases and 0 bases, there was a span of 14 bases. CDR3 in DNA: TGTGCCAGCAGCTGGGGCCTGGGGCTGAACACTGAAGCTTTCTTT. It yields the protein CASSWGLGLNTEAFF.

This sequence joins TRBV25-1 and TRBJ2-3, with 10 bases lining up with TRBD2. From germline, CDR1 is MGHDK and CDR2 SYGVNS. Losses at the gene ends were 7 bases for V and 3 bases for J; bases not matched to a gene: 1. CDR3 length: 13 amino acids. This CDR3 is CASTLAGTDTQYF. Written as DNA, the CDR3 is TGTGCCAGCACACTAGCGGGAACAGATACGCAGTATTTT.

The V gene is TRBV19, the J gene TRBJ2-1, with TRBD2 identical over 12 bases. Germline V CDR1 and CDR2: LNHDA, SQIVND (reference sequence). V was pared by 8 bases and J by 5 bases, with 10 bases of the junction left unmatched. The CDR3 is made up of 16 amino acids. Here the CDR3 reads CASYPLAGGQNNEQFF. The DNA of the CDR3 is TGTGCCAGTTACCCACTAGCGGGAGGACAGAACAATGAGCAGTTCTTC.

This sequence joins TRBV6-4 and TRBJ2-3; 15 positions match TRBD2. Germline trimming cut 2 bases from V and 2 bases from J; bases unmatched to any gene: 5. The CDR3 consists of 18 residues. CDR1 and CDR2 (germline): MRHNA, SNTAGT. CDR3 loop: CASSDDGTSGRPTDTQYF. DNA of the CDR3: TGTGCCAGCAGTGACGATGGGACTAGCGGGAGGCCCACAGATACGCAGTATTTT.

The chain carries TRBV20-1 and TRBJ2-5; D remains unclear. The V gene's germline CDR1 is DFQATT and CDR2 SNEGSKA (reference sequence). This CDR3 comprises 11 residues. V was cut by 1 base and J by 4 bases, with 4 bases left in between. CDR3: CSARARETQYF. The CDR3 DNA follows: TGCAGTGCTAGAGCCCGAGAGACCCAGTACTTC.

V is TRBV5-5 and J is TRBJ2-3; 9 nucleotides agree with TRBD1. Germline V CDR1 and CDR2: SGHKS, YYEKEE (reference sequence). This CDR3 is 16 amino acids long. J was trimmed by 3 bases and V by 2 bases; bases with no gene match: 7. For the CDR3, the DNA is TGTGCCAGCAGCTTTGAGGACAGGGGAAGTACAGATACGCAGTATTTT. Protein sequence: CASSFEDRGSTDTQYF.

The chain combines TRBV4-2 with TRBJ1-3; 9 nucleotides line up with TRBD1. Germline CDR1 is LGHNA and CDR2 is YNFKEQ. This CDR3 region has 16 residues. V lost 2 bases, J lost 3 bases, and 5 bases stayed unmatched. This chain's CDR3 is CASSQKTGGGGNTIYF. CDR3 coding DNA: TGTGCCAGCAGCCAAAAAACAGGGGGCGGTGGAAACACCATATATTTT.

This chain connects TRBV10-3 to TRBJ2-7, with 9 positions matching TRBD1. Unmatched junction bases numbered 17, after V lost 9 bases and J lost 2 bases. Germline assignment: CDR1 ENHRY and CDR2 SYGVKD. This CDR3 has 17 residues. The CDR3, as DNA: TGTGCCATTACTCCCGGGACAGGGCTAGGTGCAGCCTACGAGCAGTACTTC. It yields the protein CAITPGTGLGAAYEQYF.

The J gene is TRBJ2-1, the V gene TRBV5-4; perhaps TRBD1 as D (6 bases). CDR3 length equals 12 residues. Germline values: CDR1 SGHNT, CDR2 YYREEE (reference sequence). V was pared by 0 bases and J by 9 bases, with 7 bases between. CDR3 protein: CASSLEGGEQFF. Written as DNA, the CDR3 is TGTGCCAGCAGCTTGGAAGGGGGTGAGCAGTTCTTC.

The rearrangement links TRBV10-3 to TRBJ2-7, with 9 bases identical to TRBD1. This CDR3 comprises 16 residues. Per the germline V gene, CDR1 is ENHRY and CDR2 is SYGVKD. Trimming took 5 bases from V and 2 from J; bases not matched to a gene: 10. CDR3 region: CAISSATGGAPYEQYF. CDR3 sequence (DNA): TGTGCCATCAGTTCCGCCACAGGGGGCGCCCCCTACGAGCAGTACTTC.

This rearrangement joins TRBV20-1 to TRBJ1-3; D gene uncertain. The germline V gene encodes CDR1 DFQATT and CDR2 SNEGSKA (reference sequence). Trimming left V 3 bases short and J 4 bases short, with 16 bases between. The length of the CDR3 is 15 residues. The CDR3 region has the DNA TGCAGTGCTAGTGAGGGAGGACTTGGGGGAAACACCATATATTTT. Its protein is CSASEGGLGGNTIYF.

The gene calls are TRBV4-2 and TRBJ1-2; D is unresolved. There are 15 residues in the CDR3. V was cut by 0 bases and J by 2 bases, with 10 bases left in between. CDR1 LGHNA and CDR2 YNFKEQ come from the germline V gene. CDR3: CASSQENTVNYGYTF. Here the CDR3 DNA reads TGTGCCAGCAGCCAAGAGAATACGGTAAACTATGGCTACACCTTC.

The V gene is TRBV10-2, the J gene TRBJ1-5; D is possibly TRBD1 (5 bases). Germline CDR1 is WSHSY and CDR2 is SAAADI. The CDR3 runs to 13 residues. V was pared by 6 bases and J by 3 bases, with 9 bases between. CDR3 nucleotides: TGCGCCAGCAGAGACAGAAACAATCAGCCCCAGCATTTT. Translating gives CASRDRNNQPQHF.

The chain combines TRBV27 with TRBJ1-2; D not resolved. Germline lookup yields CDR1 MNHEY and CDR2 SMNVEV (reference sequence). V dropped 3 bases and J dropped 5 bases, with 10 bases sitting between them. The CDR3 contains 13 residues. CDR3 DNA sequence: TGTGCCAGCAGTTTCGGAGGGAGTTATGGCTACACCTTC. Protein sequence: CASSFGGSYGYTF.

V is TRBV24-1 and J is TRBJ1-1; D is undetermined. CDR1 and CDR2 (germline): KGHDR, SFDVKD. This CDR3 contains 13 residues. V shed 4 bases and J shed 1 base, with 6 bases lying between them. DNA for the CDR3: TGTGCCACCAGTGAGTCCAGGAACACTGAAGCTTTCTTT. It yields the protein CATSESRNTEAFF.

V gene TRBV21-1 combines with J gene TRBJ2-1; the table's D call, TRBD2, was not checked against the DNA. TRBV21-1 constitutes a pseudogene. This CDR3 has 18 residues. In DNA, the CDR3 is TGTGCCAGCAGCAGTCCCCCCAGCGGGAGGATCTCCTACAATGAGCAGTTCTTC. Protein product: CASSSPPSGRISYNEQFF.

Written as DNA, the CDR3 is TGTGCCAGTAGTATGACAGGCCTCCGCGGTGGCTACACCTTC. Its translation: CASSMTGLRGGYTF. The genes are TRBV19 and TRBJ1-2, with D tentatively TRBD1 (6 bases). CDR1 and CDR2 from the germline V gene are LNHDA and SQIVND (reference sequence). V was pared by 3 bases and J by 7 bases, with 15 bases between. The CDR3 spans 14 residues.

The chain couples TRBV6-5 to TRBJ2-3, with D possibly TRBD1 on 5 matching bases. CDR1 is MNHEY, CDR2 SVGAGI, per germline. V dropped 7 bases and J dropped 1 base, with 12 bases sitting between them. The CDR3 spans 14 residues. This CDR3 is CASKGWGGTDTQYF. CDR3 bases: TGTGCCAGCAAAGGATGGGGCGGCACAGATACGCAGTATTTT.

The gene calls are TRBV7-8 and TRBJ2-1; 10 bases agree with TRBD2. With V trimmed by 4 bases and J by 5 bases, 5 bases remained unmatched. The CDR3 is 15 residues long. Per germline, CDR1 SGHVS and CDR2 FQNEAQ. In DNA, the CDR3 is TGTGCCAGCAGCTCCGGGACTAGCGTAAACAATGAGCAGTTCTTC. The encoded protein is CASSSGTSVNNEQFF.

V is TRBV7-8 and J is TRBJ2-2; D is possibly TRBD2 (5 bases). CDR1 is SGHVS and CDR2 is FQNEAQ in the germline V gene. This CDR3 is 14 amino acids long. V lost 5 bases and J 4 bases, leaving 11 bases between the germline ends. The CDR3 protein is CASSPTRVTGELFF. The CDR3 DNA reads as TGTGCCAGCAGCCCAACGAGGGTCACCGGGGAGCTGTTTTTT.

This sequence joins TRBV5-1 and TRBJ2-6; tentative D call: TRBD1 (6 bases). V was pared by 4 bases and J by 3 bases, with 11 bases between. Germline loops: CDR1 SGHRS, CDR2 YFSETQ. CDR3 length: 15 residues. Here the CDR3 reads CASSGAGVGANVLTF. CDR3 DNA: TGCGCCAGCAGCGGGGCAGGGGTTGGGGCCAACGTCCTGACTTTC.

The genes are TRBV4-2 and TRBJ1-5; no clear D. This CDR3 has 15 amino acids. V lost 0 bases and J 6 bases, leaving 12 bases between the germline ends. CDR1 is LGHNA and CDR2 is YNFKEQ in the germline V gene. The DNA of the CDR3 is TGTGCCAGCAGCCAAGATGTTCTCGCGGGTCAGCCCCAGCATTTT. Its protein is CASSQDVLAGQPQHF.

V and J are TRBV4-1 and TRBJ2-1; D not certain. Trimming took off 1 base at V and 3 bases at J, with 4 bases between the two ends. This CDR3 comprises 13 residues. The germline V gene has CDR1 MGHRA and CDR2 YSYEKL. The CDR3 coding sequence is TGCGCCAGCAGCCAAGGACTCTACAATGAGCAGTTCTTC. It specifies CASSQGLYNEQFF.